What follows are 27 T cell receptor beta chains derived from one specimen sequenced in a study of monozygotic twins with inflammatory bowel disease. TCRdb re-called the 5' RACE reads; one entry per CDR3 protein, DNA not given. The sample has some 200,000 distinct CDR3 sequences. The source material was blood. The receptors come from a human donor with ulcerative colitis or Crohn's disease, or a healthy co-twin of an affected twin (not recorded which).

The chain uses TRBV28 and TRBJ1-2. The V gene's germline CDR1 is MDHEN and CDR2 SYDVKM. The CDR3 spans 13 residues. CDR3: CASSLSSNYGYTF.

The J gene is TRBJ2-5, the V gene TRBV3-1. The CDR3 consists of 16 residues. The germline V gene encodes CDR1 LGHDT and CDR2 YNNKEL (reference sequence). The CDR3 is CASSLRQRSSRETQYF.

The V call is TRBV10-3, the J call TRBJ1-2; the D call from TCRdb, TRBD1, cannot be confirmed without DNA. CDR3 length: 15 residues. Germline lookup yields CDR1 ENHRY and CDR2 SYGVKD. This CDR3 is CAISDKGRETYGYTF.

V is TRBV24-1 and J is TRBJ1-2; TCRdb selects TRBD1, and the lack of DNA leaves this call unchecked. The CDR3 has 13 amino acids. CDR1 is KGHDR and CDR2 is SFDVKD in the germline V gene. CDR3 region: CATSDRSGTGYTF.

The J gene is TRBJ2-7, the V gene TRBV29-1; no DNA is available, so the TRBD2 call from TCRdb remains unchecked. The germline V gene encodes CDR1 SQVTM and CDR2 ANQGSEA. The CDR3 extends over 14 amino acids. The CDR3 reads CSVEQTSRPYEQYF.

The gene calls are TRBV7-7 and TRBJ2-2; lacking DNA, the TRBD1 call made by TCRdb goes unchecked. CDR1 and CDR2 from the germline V gene are SSHAT and FNYEAQ (reference sequence). The CDR3 length is 15 residues. The CDR3 loop is CASSPGRENTGELFF.

CDR3 loop: CASAPRATDNTGELFF. The chain recombines TRBV5-1 with TRBJ2-2; TCRdb calls TRBD1, which cannot be checked without DNA. The CDR3 sequence is 16 residues long. Germline CDR1 SGHRS, CDR2 YFSETQ.

The gene calls are TRBV7-2 and TRBJ2-1; with no DNA, the TCRdb D assignment of TRBD2 cannot be verified. The CDR3 sequence is 15 residues long. Germline loops: CDR1 SGHTA, CDR2 FQGNSA. CDR3 residues: CASSLEGTVYNEQFF.

The rearrangement uses TRBV25-1 and TRBJ1-1; TCRdb proposes TRBD1, but this gene call is untestable without DNA. There are 14 residues in the CDR3. The germline V gene has CDR1 MGHDK and CDR2 SYGVNS. CDR3 sequence: CASSGPGKNTEAFF. Complete variable domain (other parts from reference TRBV25-1 and TRBJ1-1): EADIYQTPRYLVIGTGKKITLECSQTMGHDKMYWYQQDPGMELHLIHYSYGVNSTEKGDLSSESTVSRIRTEHFPLTLESARPSHTSQYLCASSGPGKNTEAFFGQGTRLTVV.

The chain has TRBV4-1 and TRBJ2-1; there is no DNA to check the TCRdb D call of TRBD1. Looked up from germline, CDR1 is MGHRA and CDR2 is YSYEKL. The CDR3 is 17 amino acids. The CDR3 sequence: CASSPQLSGQGRNEQFF.

The gene calls are TRBV5-1 and TRBJ2-1; as DNA is missing, the TRBD1 call by TCRdb cannot be tested. Germline V gene data show CDR1 as SGHRS and CDR2 as YFSETQ. CDR3 length: 17 amino acids. CDR3 amino acids: CASSWGQVSFTYNEQFF. Using reference TRBV5-1 and TRBJ2-1 for the parts outside the CDR3, the full variable domain is KAGVTQTPRYLIKTRGQQVTLSCSPISGHRSVSWYQQTPGQGLQFLFEYFSETQRNKGNFPGRFSGRQFSNSRSEMNVSTLELGDSALYLCASSWGQVSFTYNEQFFGPGTRLTVL.

This chain connects TRBV7-2 to TRBJ2-7. Germline V gene data show CDR1 as SGHTA and CDR2 as FQGNSA. The CDR3 spans 13 residues. The CDR3 region is CASSTFVVYEQYF.

The rearrangement uses TRBV6-5 and TRBJ2-7; TCRdb names TRBD2, which stays unverified in the absence of DNA. CDR3 size: 15 residues. Germline values: CDR1 MNHEY, CDR2 SVGAGI. The CDR3 reads CASSYSTSGSHEQYF.

CDR3 loop: CSVATGGSYNEQFF. The J gene is TRBJ2-1, the V gene TRBV29-1; without DNA, the TCRdb call of TRBD1 cannot be checked. The CDR3 length is 14 residues. CDR1 is SQVTM, CDR2 ANQGSEA, per germline.

The chain uses TRBV28 and TRBJ2-7. The CDR3 is made up of 13 amino acids. CDR1 is MDHEN, CDR2 SYDVKM, per germline. The CDR3 protein is CASSFLGVGEQYF.

The V and J genes are TRBV11-1 and TRBJ2-1; TCRdb calls TRBD2, which cannot be checked without DNA. CDR1 SGHAT and CDR2 FQDESV come from the germline V gene (reference sequence). This CDR3 is 20 amino acids long. The CDR3 sequence: CASSAGLAGGPTPSYNEQFF.

This chain uses TRBV12-3 or TRBV12-4 with TRBJ1-2; TCRdb calls TRBD1, which cannot be checked without DNA. The CDR3 consists of 14 residues. The CDR3 reads CASSYTGGSYGYTF.

The chain joins TRBV20-1 to TRBJ2-3; TCRdb returns TRBD2, unconfirmable since there is no DNA. This CDR3 region has 12 residues. The germline V gene has CDR1 DFQATT and CDR2 SNEGSKA (reference sequence). The CDR3 protein is CSGEGRGDTQYF.

This chain uses TRBV4-1 with TRBJ2-1; without DNA, the TCRdb call of TRBD1 cannot be checked. CDR1 is MGHRA and CDR2 is YSYEKL in the germline V gene. The CDR3 runs 15 residues. CDR3 in amino acids: CASSRAIIGGDEQFF.

The rearrangement joins TRBV19 to TRBJ2-2. The CDR3 runs 14 residues. Per the germline V gene, CDR1 is LNHDA and CDR2 is SQIVND (reference sequence). CDR3: CASSGFPNTGELFF.

V gene TRBV27 combines with J gene TRBJ1-1; as DNA is missing, the TRBD1 call by TCRdb cannot be tested. The length of the CDR3 is 12 residues. Germline-derived CDR1 and CDR2 are MNHEY and SMNVEV (reference sequence). The CDR3 is CASQGGNTEAFF.

This chain connects TRBV11-2 to TRBJ2-1; as DNA is missing, the TRBD2 call by TCRdb cannot be tested. The CDR3 length is 16 residues. From germline, CDR1 is SGHAT and CDR2 FQNNGV. CDR3: CASSPRLAATYNEQFF.

The V call is TRBV20-1, the J call TRBJ2-1. Germline V gene data show CDR1 as DFQATT and CDR2 as SNEGSKA (reference sequence). This CDR3 comprises 17 residues. The CDR3 sequence: CSARDESLTGTYNEQFF.

The V gene is TRBV7-8, the J gene TRBJ1-5. CDR3 length: 15 amino acids. Germline V gene sequence: CDR1 SGHVS, CDR2 FQNEAQ. The CDR3 loop is CASSPGRDTRQPQHF.

This chain uses TRBV5-1 with TRBJ2-3; TCRdb names TRBD1, which stays unverified in the absence of DNA. Germline V gives CDR1 SGHRS, CDR2 YFSETQ. There are 15 residues in the CDR3. The CDR3 sequence: CASSLWGGRTDTQYF.

This chain links TRBV18 with TRBJ2-3. The CDR3 is made up of 13 amino acids. In germline, CDR1 is KGHSH, CDR2 LQKENI. The CDR3 protein is CASPPRPGDTQYF.

V and J are TRBV3-1 and TRBJ1-1. This CDR3 is built from 14 residues. CDR1 and CDR2 (germline): LGHDT, YNNKEL (reference sequence). The CDR3 here is CASSPVEGNTEAFF.